The 5 T cell receptor beta chains below were found in one sample sequenced in a study of CD8 T cells in Susac syndrome. RNA, at about 0.45 to 1 ug, was reverse transcribed with random hexamers. TCRdb recomputed calls from the immunoSEQ multiplex PCR reads with MiXCR, one row per CDR3 protein. Among roughly 250,000 distinct CDR3 sequences listed, almost 97% were seen once. Sequenced: CD4+ T cells from PBMCs. The receptors shown here come from a human donor with Susac syndrome.

This chain connects TRBV20-1 to TRBJ1-5, with D possibly TRBD1 on 5 matching bases. The CDR3 spans 16 residues. The V gene lost 0 bases and the J gene lost 0 bases, with 12 bases spanning the gap. In germline, CDR1 is DFQATT, CDR2 SNEGSKA (reference sequence). Here the CDR3 DNA reads TGCAGTGCTAGAGATCAGGGCTACTATAGCAATCAGCCCCAGCATTTT. Protein product: CSARDQGYYSNQPQHF.

This chain joins TRBV20-1 and TRBJ1-5, with unresolved D. Germline values: CDR1 DFQATT, CDR2 SNEGSKA (reference sequence). Trimming took 1 base from V and 0 from J, leaving 4 bases between them. The CDR3 is 13 residues long. The CDR3 is CSARASSNQPQHF. The CDR3 nucleotides are TGCAGTGCTAGAGCCAGTAGCAATCAGCCCCAGCATTTT.

This clonotype came up once. This chain links TRBV18 with TRBJ2-7; 10 bases map to TRBD2. Germline CDR1 is KGHSH and CDR2 is LQKENI. This CDR3 is built from 17 residues. Trimming at V came to 0 bases and at J to 2 bases, leaving 7 bases not matched to a gene. The CDR3: CASSPPAAGGSAYEQYF. CDR3 DNA: TGTGCCAGCTCACCACCGGCAGCGGGAGGGTCAGCCTACGAGCAGTACTTC.

The rearrangement joins TRBV20-1 to TRBJ2-7, with TRBD2 matching over 9 bases. V shed 6 bases and J 2 bases; nucleotides not matched to a gene: 11. Germline CDR1 reads DFQATT; CDR2 reads SNEGSKA (reference sequence). CDR3 length equals 15 residues. Written as DNA, the CDR3 is TGCAGTGCCCGGGGGCTAGCGGGGAGTACCTACGAGCAGTACTTC. This sequence encodes CSARGLAGSTYEQYF.

This clonotype was seen a handful of times. The chain employs TRBV18 and TRBJ2-7, with D perhaps TRBD2 (5 bases). Trimming took off 6 bases at V and 3 bases at J, with 12 bases between the two ends. Germline lookup yields CDR1 KGHSH and CDR2 LQKENI. The CDR3 extends over 13 amino acids. The CDR3 DNA follows: TGTGCCAGCTCCCTGAGAGGGCTCTACGAGCAGTACTTC. It is translated as CASSLRGLYEQYF.